Reported below is one TCR beta chain. The antigen remains undetermined. These data are taken from a study of T cell responses to AZD1222 COVID-19 vaccine. Study findings and constraints: Without day 14 samples, only post-peak T cell repertoires were studied. Spike-specific TCR breadth and depth went up after people got two AZD1222 doses. Targets within unmutated variant regions were reportedly found for nearly half of spike-specific TCRs.

Assay used: immunoSEQ multiplex PCR; TCRdb lists only in-frame clones, some missing. The sample shows 15,000 to 20,000 clones, roughly 89% of them seen only once. Sequences were derived from peripheral blood, sampled 28 days after the second AZD1222 dose. This TCR derives from an adult who received the AZD1222 COVID-19 vaccine.

CDR3 amino acids: CASGLNRKHTGELFF. The CDR3 DNA is TGTGCCAGCGGGTTAAACAGGAAACACACCGGGGAGCTGTTTTTT. The rearrangement uses TRBV2 and TRBJ2-2, with a possible D match to TRBD1 (5 bases). Looked up from germline, CDR1 is SNHLY and CDR2 is FYNNEI. The CDR3 totals 15 residues. V was clipped by 8 bases and J by 3 bases, with 16 bases between them.